This T cell receptor beta chain is drawn from a study of Graves' ophthalmopathy and Graves' hyperthyroidism. The study's findings and limits: Ophthalmopathy progression was predicted with approximately 68% sensitivity and about 72% specificity. Blood shared most expanded thyroid clonotypes above 0.001 frequency.

The term stable hyperthyroidism indicated an absence of ophthalmopathy within 18 months of follow-up. Eligible hyperthyroidism cases comprised new diagnoses of under 2 months' duration in individuals aged 18 to 65. Amplification from RNA transcripts yielded the TCR beta CDR3 regions. RT-PCR in the first round used HTBI primers; a second-round multiplex PCR followed. TCRdb analysed the multiplex PCR reads with MiXCR anew, one entry per CDR3 protein. The table has a few hundred thousand distinct CDR3 sequences, roughly 21% seen once. Trimming pared 5 bases from V and 7 bases from J, leaving 11 bases between. This CDR3 is built from 12 residues. There are many counts of this clonotype. What it binds is unknown.

The chain is built from TRBV12-3 or TRBV12-4 and TRBJ1-1; no definite D call. Sequenced sample: peripheral blood. This clonotype was sampled from a young woman with stable Graves' hyperthyroidism. This CDR3 reads CASSVHGDEAFF. CDR3 DNA: TGTGCCAGCAGTGTACATGGGGATGAAGCTTTCTTT.